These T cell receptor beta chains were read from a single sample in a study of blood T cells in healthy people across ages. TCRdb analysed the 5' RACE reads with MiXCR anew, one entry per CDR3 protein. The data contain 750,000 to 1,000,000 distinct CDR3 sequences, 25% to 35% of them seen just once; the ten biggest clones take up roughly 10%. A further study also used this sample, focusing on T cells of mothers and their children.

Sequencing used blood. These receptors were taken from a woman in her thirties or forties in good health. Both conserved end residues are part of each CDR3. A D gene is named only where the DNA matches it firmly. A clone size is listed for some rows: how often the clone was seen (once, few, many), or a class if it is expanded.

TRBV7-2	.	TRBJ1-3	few	TGTGCCAGCAGCTCCGTGCCGCGGTCCCGCGGAAACACCATATATTTT	CASSSVPRSRGNTIYF
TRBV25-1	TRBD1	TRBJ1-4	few	TGTGCCAGCAGTACATACAGGGGGCGAGGTGAAAAACTGTTTTTT	CASSTYRGRGEKLFF
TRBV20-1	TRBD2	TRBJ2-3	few	TGCAGTGCTTTAGCGGGGGGGTCCCTGGGGACAGATACGCAGTATTTT	CSALAGGSLGTDTQYF
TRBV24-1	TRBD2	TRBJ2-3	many	TGTGCCACCAGTGCCTATCTAGCGGGGGGCACAGATACGCAGTATTTT	CATSAYLAGGTDTQYF
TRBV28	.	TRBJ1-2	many	TGTGCCAGCAGTTCGGGATTCCTCTATGGCTACACCTTC	CASSSGFLYGYTF
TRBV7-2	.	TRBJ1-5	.	TGTGCCAGCAGCTTAGAGGCTTGGAGTTCTCAGCCCCAGCATTTT	CASSLEAWSSQPQHF
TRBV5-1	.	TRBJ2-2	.	TGCGCCAGCAGCTTGGTCGTGGACGGGGAGCTGTTTTTT	CASSLVVDGELFF
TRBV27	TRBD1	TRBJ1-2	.	TGTGCCAGCAGCCGGGACAGCGACTATGGCCACACCTTC	CASSRDSDYGHTF
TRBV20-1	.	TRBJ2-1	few	TGCAGTGCTAGCAGGAGGTCCTACAATGAGCAGTTCTTC	CSASRRSYNEQFF
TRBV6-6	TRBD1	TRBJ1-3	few	TGTGCCAGCAGCCCCCGGGACAGGCATGGAAACACCATATATTTT	CASSPRDRHGNTIYF
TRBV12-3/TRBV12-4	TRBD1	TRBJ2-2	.	TGTGCCAGCCGGGACAGCGTCCGCGGGGAGCTGTTTTTT	CASRDSVRGELFF
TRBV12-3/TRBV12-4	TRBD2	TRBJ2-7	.	TGTGCCAGCACTGTTACTAGCGGGGAATACGAGCAGTACTTC	CASTVTSGEYEQYF
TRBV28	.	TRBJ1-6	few	TGTGCCAGCAGTTTAAGGTCGAGAAATTCACCCCTCCACTTT	CASSLRSRNSPLHF
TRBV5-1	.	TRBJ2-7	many	TGCGCCAGCAGCTTGAGGGGGGCGGGCTACGAGCAGTACTTC	CASSLRGAGYEQYF
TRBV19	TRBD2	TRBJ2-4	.	TGTGCCAGTAGTAAGGGACTAGCGGTTCGATCACTAGCCAAAAACATTCAGTACTTC	CASSKGLAVRSLAKNIQYF
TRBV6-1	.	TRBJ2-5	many	TGTGCCAGCAGTGAAGACATGGGGGCGGGTGAGACCCAGTACTTC	CASSEDMGAGETQYF
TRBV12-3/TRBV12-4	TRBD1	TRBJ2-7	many	TGTGCCAGCAGTTTAGTAGGGGGCGGTAAATACGAGCAGTACTTC	CASSLVGGGKYEQYF
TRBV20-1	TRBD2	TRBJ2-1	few	TGCAGTGCTAGCGCCGGGACTAGCGGGGGTTATGAGCAGTTCTTC	CSASAGTSGGYEQFF
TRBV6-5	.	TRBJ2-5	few	TGTGCCAGCAGTTACTTGTCAGGGAAAGGGGAGACCCAGTACTTC	CASSYLSGKGETQYF
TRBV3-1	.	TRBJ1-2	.	TGTGCCAGCAGCCAAGATACTGGACACACTCCCATGCATGGTGGCTACACCTTC	CASSQDTGHTPMHGGYTF
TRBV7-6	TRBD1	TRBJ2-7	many	TGTGCCAGCAGCTTAGGGTCAGGGACAGCGACTACCTACGAGCAGTACTTC	CASSLGSGTATTYEQYF
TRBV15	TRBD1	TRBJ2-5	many	TGTGCCACCAGCAACAGGAACAGGGGGGACCAAGAGACCCAGTACTTC	CATSNRNRGDQETQYF
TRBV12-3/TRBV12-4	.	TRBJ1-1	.	TGTGCCAGCAGGGGCACAGGCTCAACTGAAGCTTTCTTT	CASRGTGSTEAFF
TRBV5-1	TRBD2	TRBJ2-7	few	TGCGCCAGCAGCTCCCCGACTAGCGGAATATACGAGCAGTACTTC	CASSSPTSGIYEQYF
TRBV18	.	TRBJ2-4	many	TGTGCCAGCTCACAACCCGACCCAAACATTCAGTACTTC	CASSQPDPNIQYF
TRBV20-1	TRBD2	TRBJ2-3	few	TGCAGTGCTAGCGGACTAGCGGGGTATAGCACAGATACGCAGTATTTT	CSASGLAGYSTDTQYF
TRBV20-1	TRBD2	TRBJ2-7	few	TGCAGTGCTGTCCGGGGGGGCAGGCACGAGCAGTACTTC	CSAVRGGRHEQYF
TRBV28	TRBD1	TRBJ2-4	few	TGTGCCAGCAGCTGGGGACAGAGGCGACGGGCCAAAAACATTCAGTACTTC	CASSWGQRRRAKNIQYF
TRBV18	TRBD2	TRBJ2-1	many	TGTGCCAGCAGCCCGGGACTAGACAATGAGCAGTTCTTC	CASSPGLDNEQFF
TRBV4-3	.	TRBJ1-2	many	TGCGCCAGCAGCCCCACTTTCATGGGCTATGGCTACACCTTC	CASSPTFMGYGYTF